This T cell receptor beta chain stems from a study of spatial heterogeneity in lung cancer. Across the study: Unique TCR and UMI combinations averaged more than ten appearances each in raw reads. Study outcomes and limitations: Detection of ubiquitous tumor TCRs in blood was higher at resection than follow-up.

This clonotype came up a few times. What it binds is unknown. On each TCR cDNA molecule, a unique molecular identifier was present. TCRdb itself ran the 5' RACE reads through MiXCR, one entry per CDR3 protein. This table has 60,000 to 80,000 distinct CDR3 sequences, approximately 12% appearing once. This CDR3 is built from 12 residues. Per the germline V gene, CDR1 is LNHDA and CDR2 is SQIVND (reference sequence). The V end lost 0 bases, the J end lost 2 bases, and 1 base lay between the germline ends. Time point specified: sample taken at primary tumor resection. Whole RNA from tumor, nontumor lung or frozen PBMC was sequenced unsorted.

This clonotype was obtained from a male donor with early-stage non-small cell lung cancer. This rearrangement joins TRBV19 to TRBJ1-2; no definite D call. This material consisted of PBMCs, taken at surgery. The CDR3 reads CASSIENYGYTF. In DNA form, the CDR3 reads TGTGCCAGTAGTATAGAGAACTATGGCTACACCTTC.